This record concerns one T cell receptor (beta chain) sequence. Its antigen is not identified. The authors ran a second PCR of about 7 to 11 cycles using a sample-barcoded 5' primer and a J-beta primer mix. Tags on each cDNA molecule came from a template-switch adaptor with 12 random nucleotides. From the 5' RACE reads, TCRdb called clonotypes with MiXCR, one entry per CDR3 protein. This repertoire shows 800,000 to 950,000 distinct CDR3 sequences, approximately 32% found once; its top ten account for 10%. This record belongs to a study of blood T cells in healthy people across ages. At least 6.5 million PBMCs were isolated per sample. General study points: For the donors, CMV status was unknown and possibly confounded expanded clonotype changes.

Per germline, CDR1 MNHNS and CDR2 SASEGT. The CDR3 covers 17 residues. J was trimmed by 0 bases and V by 5 bases; bases with no gene match: 7. The sample also formed part of further work on T cells of mothers and their children.

The chain employs TRBV6-1 and TRBJ2-1; 10 nucleotides agree with TRBD2. The material sequenced was blood. The sequence was collected from a woman aged 40-49 years in good health. CDR3 residues: CASSNSGGLSSYNEQFF. CDR3 in DNA: TGTGCCAGCAGTAATAGCGGGGGGTTGAGCTCCTACAATGAGCAGTTCTTC.